Below, 17 T cell receptor beta chains from the same sample are listed, as sequenced in a study of T cell responses to AZD1222 COVID-19 vaccine. Clones were read by immunoSEQ multiplex PCR, and TCRdb kept only the in-frame ones, dropping some. The sample lists under 150,000 clones, roughly 87% occurring once. The sample here was peripheral blood, taken 28 days after the second AZD1222 dose. The receptors stem from an adult who received the AZD1222 COVID-19 vaccine.

The chain employs TRBV20-1 and TRBJ1-5; D remains ambiguous. CDR3 length equals 13 residues. Germline CDR1 DFQATT, CDR2 SNEGSKA (reference sequence). Trimming took off 3 bases at V and 10 bases at J, with 16 bases between the two ends. The chain's CDR3 is CSASPGLERPQHF. The CDR3 nucleotides read TGCAGTGCTAGTCCCGGTCTGGAGCGACCCCAGCATTTT.

The V and J genes are TRBV29-1 and TRBJ2-5, with TRBD1 as a possible D gene (5 bases). Trimming removed 5 bases from V and 5 bases from J, with 12 bases in between. Germline-derived CDR1 and CDR2 are SQVTM and ANQGSEA. This CDR3 has 12 amino acids. The CDR3 sequence is CSVHQGGETQYF. In nucleotides, the CDR3 is TGCAGCGTTCACCAGGGCGGCGAGACCCAGTACTTC.

The genes are TRBV5-1 and TRBJ1-1, with D tentatively TRBD1 (5 bases). The CDR3 consists of 14 residues. The germline gives CDR1 SGHRS, CDR2 YFSETQ. V lost 2 bases to trimming and J lost 5 bases, with 13 bases between them. This CDR3 is CASSLSGGGTEAFF. As DNA, the CDR3 is TGCGCCAGCAGCTTATCCGGGGGTGGGACTGAAGCTTTCTTT.

The chain has TRBV9 and TRBJ1-4; the D gene is possibly TRBD1 (5 bases). The germline gives CDR1 SGDLS, CDR2 YYNGEE. The CDR3 consists of 15 residues. With 1 base removed from V and 4 bases from J, the gap between germline ends came to 11 bases. The CDR3 loop is CASSVRGNLNEKLFF. The CDR3 DNA is TGTGCCAGCAGCGTAAGGGGAAATCTTAATGAAAAACTGTTTTTT.

This sequence joins TRBV30 and TRBJ1-2; 7 bases align to TRBD1. The CDR3 sequence is 12 residues long. Germline V CDR1 and CDR2: GTSNPN, SVGIG (reference sequence). V lost 6 bases and J lost 3; bases outside the gene matches: 4. The CDR3 protein is CACQGTDYGYTF. CDR3 DNA sequence: TGTGCCTGCCAAGGGACAGACTATGGCTACACCTTC.

This sequence joins TRBV3-1 (or the pseudogene TRBV3-2) and TRBJ1-3; no definite D call. This CDR3 contains 15 residues. Germline-derived CDR1 and CDR2 are LGHDT and YNNKEL (reference sequence). Trimming stripped 2 bases from V and 1 base from J, with 9 bases between. CDR3 nucleotide sequence: TGTGCCAGCAGCCAACCGGGGTGGTCTGGAAACACCATATATTTT. It translates to CASSQPGWSGNTIYF.

The genes are TRBV18 and TRBJ1-1; a weak D match, TRBD1 (5 bases). The CDR3 consists of 13 residues. The germline gives CDR1 KGHSH, CDR2 LQKENI. V lost 0 bases to trimming and J lost 8 bases, with 10 bases between them. The DNA for the CDR3 is TGTGCCAGCTCACCACCGGGGGGTCGCGAAGCTTTCTTT. Its translation: CASSPPGGREAFF.

This clone was detected only once. V is TRBV5-1 and J is TRBJ2-5, with 12 bases lining up with TRBD2. The CDR3 contains 16 residues. V shed 1 base and J 2 bases; nucleotides not matched to a gene: 3. Germline CDR1 reads SGHRS; CDR2 reads YFSETQ. The CDR3 nucleotides are TGCGCCAGCAGCTTGTACGGGACTAGCGGGCAAGAGACCCAGTACTTC. Translating gives CASSLYGTSGQETQYF.

The V gene is TRBV5-6, the J gene TRBJ1-1; 8 bases agree with TRBD1. In germline, CDR1 is SGHDT, CDR2 YYEEEE. The CDR3 has 18 residues. The V gene end was trimmed by 1 base and the J gene end by 1 base; junction bases not matched to a gene: 12. DNA of the CDR3: TGTGCCAGCAGCTTGAAGGCGCCCGCAGGGGGCAGGAACACTGAAGCTTTCTTT. As protein: CASSLKAPAGGRNTEAFF.

This sequence joins TRBV5-4 and TRBJ2-1; 9 bases fit TRBD1. Germline-derived CDR1 and CDR2 are SGHNT and YYREEE (reference sequence). The CDR3 contains 15 residues. V was pared by 4 bases and J by 6 bases, with 8 bases of the junction left unmatched. The CDR3 region is CASSRGQGEGNEQFF. The CDR3 DNA reads TGTGCCAGCAGCAGGGGACAGGGCGAGGGCAATGAGCAGTTCTTC. Filled out from reference TRBV5-4 and TRBJ2-1, the complete variable domain reads ETGVTQSPTHLIKTRGQQVTLRCSSQSGHNTVSWYQQALGQGPQFIFQYYREEENGRGNFPPRFSGLQFPNYSSELNVNALELDDSALYLCASSRGQGEGNEQFFGPGTRLTVL.

V and J are TRBV7-9 and TRBJ1-1; possible D gene TRBD1, 5 bases. Trimming pared 6 bases from V and 1 base from J, leaving 12 bases between. CDR1 SEHNR and CDR2 FQNEAQ come from the germline V gene (reference sequence). The CDR3 extends over 14 amino acids. The CDR3, as DNA: TGTGCCAGCAGGTTCCTGGGGGGGAACACTGAAGCTTTCTTT. It codes for CASRFLGGNTEAFF. The full variable domain, in which reference TRBV7-9 and TRBJ1-1 provide the parts outside the CDR3, is DTGVSQNPRHKITKRGQNVTFRCDPISEHNRLYWYRQTLGQGPEFLTYFQNEAQLEKSRLLSDRFSAERPKGSFSTLEIQRTEQGDSAMYLCASRFLGGNTEAFFGQGTRLTVV.

The chain is built from TRBV12-3 or TRBV12-4 and TRBJ2-1; D may be TRBD1 or TRBD2 (6 bases each). This CDR3 spans 11 amino acids. The ends were cut back, 6 bases at V and 10 bases at J, with 10 bases in the middle. For the CDR3, the DNA is TGTGCCAGCAGGCTAGGGGGGGAGCAGTTCTTC. Its protein product is CASRLGGEQFF.

The chain recombines TRBV27 with TRBJ1-2; 9 bases are shared with TRBD1. The J segment lost 2 bases and the V segment lost 4 bases, leaving 5 bases of the junction unmatched. The CDR3 extends over 15 amino acids. Germline CDR1 reads MNHEY; CDR2 reads SMNVEV (reference sequence). For the CDR3, the DNA is TGTGCCAGCAGTTCTTACAGGGGGCTAAACTATGGCTACACCTTC. This sequence encodes CASSSYRGLNYGYTF.

The chain recombines TRBV5-1 with TRBJ2-5; 8 bases map to TRBD1. Germline values: CDR1 SGHRS, CDR2 YFSETQ. V shed 4 bases, J shed 4 bases, and the junction held 9 bases outside the gene matches. The CDR3 contains 15 residues. This chain's CDR3 is CASSLTGQGRETQYF. As DNA, the CDR3 is TGCGCCAGCAGCCTCACTGGACAGGGAAGAGAGACCCAGTACTTC.

This chain uses TRBV12-3 or TRBV12-4 with TRBJ2-1, with D tentatively TRBD1 (5 bases). The CDR3 has 12 amino acids. V was shortened by 5 bases and J by 10 bases, with 12 bases between the two germline ends. The CDR3 loop is CASSPGLWEQFF. The CDR3 DNA follows: TGTGCCAGCAGTCCAGGGTTATGGGAGCAGTTCTTC.

V and J are TRBV13 and TRBJ1-1; the D is unclear. Trimming stripped 5 bases from V and 0 bases from J, with 10 bases between. Germline CDR1 PRHDT, CDR2 FYEKMQ (reference sequence). This CDR3 is built from 14 residues. The CDR3 is CASSLRTVNTEAFF. In DNA, the CDR3 is TGTGCCAGCAGCCTCCGGACGGTGAACACTGAAGCTTTCTTT.

Comment on this clone: With a much larger clone just one base away, this may be a read error. The gene calls are TRBV12-3 or TRBV12-4 and TRBJ1-5; a possible D gene is TRBD1 (5 bases). Trimming shortened V by 4 bases and J by 4 bases, and 8 bases separated the two germline ends. The CDR3 extends over 13 amino acids. CDR3 nucleotide sequence: TGTGCCAGCAGTTGGGACGGTAATCAGCCCCAGCATTTT. Its translation is CASSWDGNQPQHF.